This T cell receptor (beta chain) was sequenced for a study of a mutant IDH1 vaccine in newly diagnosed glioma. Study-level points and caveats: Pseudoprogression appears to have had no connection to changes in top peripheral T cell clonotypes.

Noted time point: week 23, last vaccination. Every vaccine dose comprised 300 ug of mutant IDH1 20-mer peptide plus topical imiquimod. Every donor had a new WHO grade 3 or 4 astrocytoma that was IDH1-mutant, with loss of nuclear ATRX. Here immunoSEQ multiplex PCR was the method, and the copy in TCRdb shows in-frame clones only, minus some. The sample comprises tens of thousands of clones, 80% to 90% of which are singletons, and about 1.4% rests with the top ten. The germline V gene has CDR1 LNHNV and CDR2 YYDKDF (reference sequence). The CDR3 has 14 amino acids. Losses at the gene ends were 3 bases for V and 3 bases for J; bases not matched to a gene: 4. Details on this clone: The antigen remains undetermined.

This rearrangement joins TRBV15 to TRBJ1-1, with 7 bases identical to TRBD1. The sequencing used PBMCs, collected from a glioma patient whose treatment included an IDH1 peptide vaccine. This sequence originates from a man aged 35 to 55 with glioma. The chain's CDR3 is CATSRYGQDTEAFF. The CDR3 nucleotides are TGTGCCACCAGCAGGTACGGACAGGACACTGAAGCTTTCTTT. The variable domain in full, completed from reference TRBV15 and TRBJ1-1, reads DAMVIQNPRYQVTQFGKPVTLSCSQTLNHNVMYWYQQKSSQAPKLLFHYYDKDFNNEADTPDNFQSRRPNTSFCFLDIRSPGLGDTAMYLCATSRYGQDTEAFFGQGTRLTVV.